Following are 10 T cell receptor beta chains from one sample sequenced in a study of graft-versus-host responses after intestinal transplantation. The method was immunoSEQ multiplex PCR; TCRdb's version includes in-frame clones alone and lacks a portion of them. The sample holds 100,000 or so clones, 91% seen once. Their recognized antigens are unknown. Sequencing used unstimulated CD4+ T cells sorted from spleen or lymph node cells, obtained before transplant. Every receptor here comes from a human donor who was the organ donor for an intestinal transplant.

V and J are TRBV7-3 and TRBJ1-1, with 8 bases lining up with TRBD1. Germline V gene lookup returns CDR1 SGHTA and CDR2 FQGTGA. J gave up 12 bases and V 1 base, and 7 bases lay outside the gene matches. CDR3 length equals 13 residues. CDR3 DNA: TGTGCCAGCAGCTTAAACCCGGACAGGGAATCTTTCTTT. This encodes CASSLNPDRESFF.

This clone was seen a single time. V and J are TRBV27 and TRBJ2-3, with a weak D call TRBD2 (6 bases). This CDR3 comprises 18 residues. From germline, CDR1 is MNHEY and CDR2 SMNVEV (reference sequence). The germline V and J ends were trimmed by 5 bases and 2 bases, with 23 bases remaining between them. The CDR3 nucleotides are TGTGCCAGCAGTGGGACGAGGGGTAGACTAGACTACACAGATACGCAGTATTTT. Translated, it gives CASSGTRGRLDYTDTQYF.

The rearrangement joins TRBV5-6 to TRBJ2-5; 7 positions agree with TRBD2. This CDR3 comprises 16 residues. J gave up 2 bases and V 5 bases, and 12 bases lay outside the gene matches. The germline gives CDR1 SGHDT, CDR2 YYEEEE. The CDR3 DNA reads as TGTGCCAGCAGTATCGAGTGGCGGGGGAAACAAGAGACCCAGTACTTC. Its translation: CASSIEWRGKQETQYF.

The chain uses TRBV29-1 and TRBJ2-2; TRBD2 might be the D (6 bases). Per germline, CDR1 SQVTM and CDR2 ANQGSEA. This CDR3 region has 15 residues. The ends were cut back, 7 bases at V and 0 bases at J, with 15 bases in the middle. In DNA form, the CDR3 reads TGCAGCGCGGGAGAGGCTAGGGCGAACACCGGGGAGCTGTTTTTT. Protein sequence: CSAGEARANTGELFF.

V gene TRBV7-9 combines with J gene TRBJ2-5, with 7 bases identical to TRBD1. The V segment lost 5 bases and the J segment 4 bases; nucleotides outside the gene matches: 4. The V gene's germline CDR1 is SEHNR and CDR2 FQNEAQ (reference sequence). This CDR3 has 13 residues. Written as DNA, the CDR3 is TGTGCCAGCAGCCGAGACAGGGTAGAGACCCAGTACTTC. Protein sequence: CASSRDRVETQYF.

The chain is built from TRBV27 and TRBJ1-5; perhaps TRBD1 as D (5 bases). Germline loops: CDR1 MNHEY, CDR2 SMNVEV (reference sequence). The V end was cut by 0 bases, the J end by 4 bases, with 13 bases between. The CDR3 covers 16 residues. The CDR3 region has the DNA TGTGCCAGCAGTTTATCCCCACCGACAGTAAATCAGCCCCAGCATTTT. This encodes CASSLSPPTVNQPQHF.

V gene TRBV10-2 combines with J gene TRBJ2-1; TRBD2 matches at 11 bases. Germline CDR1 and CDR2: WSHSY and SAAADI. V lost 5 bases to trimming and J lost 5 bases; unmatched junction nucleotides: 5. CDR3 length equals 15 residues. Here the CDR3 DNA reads TGCGCCAGCAGTCCTAGCGGGGGGCCGAACAATGAGCAGTTCTTC. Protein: CASSPSGGPNNEQFF.

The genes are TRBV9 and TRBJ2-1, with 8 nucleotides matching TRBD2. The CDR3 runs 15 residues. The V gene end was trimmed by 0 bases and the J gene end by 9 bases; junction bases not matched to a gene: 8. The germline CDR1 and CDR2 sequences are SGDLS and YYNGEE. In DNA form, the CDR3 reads TGTGCCAGCAGCGTAGTACCGGGGGGGCCGGGTGAGCAGTTCTTC. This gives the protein CASSVVPGGPGEQFF.

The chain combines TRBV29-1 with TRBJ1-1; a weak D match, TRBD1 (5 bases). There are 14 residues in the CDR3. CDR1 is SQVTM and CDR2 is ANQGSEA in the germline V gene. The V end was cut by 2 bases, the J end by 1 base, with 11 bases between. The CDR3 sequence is CSVESIGQNTEAFF. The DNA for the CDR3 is TGCAGCGTTGAATCGATCGGACAGAACACTGAAGCTTTCTTT.

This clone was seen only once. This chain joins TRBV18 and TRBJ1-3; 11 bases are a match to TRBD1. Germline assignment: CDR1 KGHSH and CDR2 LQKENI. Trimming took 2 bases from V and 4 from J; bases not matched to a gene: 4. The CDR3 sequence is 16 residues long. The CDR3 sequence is CASSPGQGAGGNTIYF. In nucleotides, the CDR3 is TGTGCCAGCTCACCAGGACAGGGGGCTGGAGGAAACACCATATATTTT.